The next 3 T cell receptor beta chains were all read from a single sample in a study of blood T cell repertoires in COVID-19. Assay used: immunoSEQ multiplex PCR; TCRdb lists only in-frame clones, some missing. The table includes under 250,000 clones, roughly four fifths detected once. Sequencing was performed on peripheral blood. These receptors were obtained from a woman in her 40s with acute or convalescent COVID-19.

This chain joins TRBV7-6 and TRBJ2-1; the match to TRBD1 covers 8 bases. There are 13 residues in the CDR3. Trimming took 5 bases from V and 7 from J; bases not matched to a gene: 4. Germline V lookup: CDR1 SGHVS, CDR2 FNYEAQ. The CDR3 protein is CASSHDRGNEQFF. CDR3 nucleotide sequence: TGTGCCAGCAGCCACGACAGGGGTAATGAGCAGTTCTTC. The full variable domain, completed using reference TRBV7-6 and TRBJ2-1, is GAGVSQSPRYKVTKRGQDVALRCDPISGHVSLYWYRQALGQGPEFLTYFNYEAQQDKSGLPNDRFSAERPEGSISTLTIQRTEQRDSAMYRCASSHDRGNEQFFGPGTRLTVL.

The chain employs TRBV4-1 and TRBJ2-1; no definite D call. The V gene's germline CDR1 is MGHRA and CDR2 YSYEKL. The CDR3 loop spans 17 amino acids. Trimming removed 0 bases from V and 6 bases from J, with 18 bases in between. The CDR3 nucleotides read TGCGCCAGCAGCCAAGATAAAGGCGCAAATTCGGGCAATGAGCAGTTCTTC. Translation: CASSQDKGANSGNEQFF.

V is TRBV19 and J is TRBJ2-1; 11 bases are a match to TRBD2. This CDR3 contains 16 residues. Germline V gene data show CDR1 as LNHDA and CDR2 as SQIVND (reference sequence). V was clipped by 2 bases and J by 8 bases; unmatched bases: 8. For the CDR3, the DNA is TGTGCCAGTAGTATATCTGGTCTAGCGGGGGGCTATGAGCAGTTCTTC. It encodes CASSISGLAGGYEQFF.